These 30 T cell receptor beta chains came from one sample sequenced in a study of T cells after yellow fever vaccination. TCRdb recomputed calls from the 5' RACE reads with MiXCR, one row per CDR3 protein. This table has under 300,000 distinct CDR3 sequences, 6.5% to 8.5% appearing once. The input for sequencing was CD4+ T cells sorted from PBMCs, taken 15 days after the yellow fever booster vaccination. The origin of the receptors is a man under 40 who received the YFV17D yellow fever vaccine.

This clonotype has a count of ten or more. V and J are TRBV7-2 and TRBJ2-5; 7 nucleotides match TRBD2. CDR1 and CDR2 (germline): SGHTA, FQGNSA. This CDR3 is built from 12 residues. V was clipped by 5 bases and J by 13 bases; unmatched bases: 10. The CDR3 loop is CASSSLSGGLYF. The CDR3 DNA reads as TGTGCCAGCAGCAGCCTCTCGGGGGGTTTGTACTTC.

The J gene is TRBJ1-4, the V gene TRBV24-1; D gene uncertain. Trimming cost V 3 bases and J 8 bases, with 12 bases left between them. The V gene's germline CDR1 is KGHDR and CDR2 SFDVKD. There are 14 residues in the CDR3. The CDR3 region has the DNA TGTGCCACCAGTGATGGAAAGCCTGGGGAAAAACTGTTTTTT. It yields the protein CATSDGKPGEKLFF.

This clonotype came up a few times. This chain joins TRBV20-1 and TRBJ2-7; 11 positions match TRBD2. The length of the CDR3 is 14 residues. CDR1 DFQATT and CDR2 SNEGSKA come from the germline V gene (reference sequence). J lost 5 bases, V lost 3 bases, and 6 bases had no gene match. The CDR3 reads CSASRSGRADEQYF. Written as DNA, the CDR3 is TGCAGTGCTAGCCGTAGCGGGAGGGCTGACGAGCAGTACTTC.

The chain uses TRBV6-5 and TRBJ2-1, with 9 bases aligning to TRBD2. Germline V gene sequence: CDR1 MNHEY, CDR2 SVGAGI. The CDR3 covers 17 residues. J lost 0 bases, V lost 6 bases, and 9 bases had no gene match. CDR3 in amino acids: CASRATSGPSSYNEQFF. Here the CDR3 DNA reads TGTGCCAGCAGGGCTACTAGCGGGCCGAGCTCCTACAATGAGCAGTTCTTC.

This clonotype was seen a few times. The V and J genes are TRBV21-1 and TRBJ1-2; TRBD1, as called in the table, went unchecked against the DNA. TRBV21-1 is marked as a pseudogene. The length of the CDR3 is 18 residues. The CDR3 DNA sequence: TGTGCCAGCAGCAAAGCAGGGGACAGGGGCCACCTAAACTATGGCTACACCTTC. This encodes CASSKAGDRGHLNYGYTF.

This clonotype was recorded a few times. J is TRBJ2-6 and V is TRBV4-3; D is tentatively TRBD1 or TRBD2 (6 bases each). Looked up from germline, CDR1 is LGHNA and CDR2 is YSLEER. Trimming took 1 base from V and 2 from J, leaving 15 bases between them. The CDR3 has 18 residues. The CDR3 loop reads CASSQAGGPGTGANVLTF. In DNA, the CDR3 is TGCGCCAGCAGCCAAGCTGGGGGGCCAGGAACTGGGGCCAACGTCCTGACTTTC.

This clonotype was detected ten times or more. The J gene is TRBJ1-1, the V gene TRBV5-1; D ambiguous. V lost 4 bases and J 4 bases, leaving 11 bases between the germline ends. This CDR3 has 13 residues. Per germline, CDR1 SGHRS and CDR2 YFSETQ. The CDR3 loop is CASSRGSSTEAFF. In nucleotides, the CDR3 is TGCGCCAGCAGCCGAGGGAGTAGCACTGAAGCTTTCTTT.

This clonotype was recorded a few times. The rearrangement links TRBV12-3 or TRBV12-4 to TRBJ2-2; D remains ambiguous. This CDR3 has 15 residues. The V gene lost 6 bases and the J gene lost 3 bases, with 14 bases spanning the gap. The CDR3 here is CASSLGDTHTGELFF. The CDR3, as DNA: TGTGCCAGCAGCCTTGGTGACACCCACACCGGGGAGCTGTTTTTT.

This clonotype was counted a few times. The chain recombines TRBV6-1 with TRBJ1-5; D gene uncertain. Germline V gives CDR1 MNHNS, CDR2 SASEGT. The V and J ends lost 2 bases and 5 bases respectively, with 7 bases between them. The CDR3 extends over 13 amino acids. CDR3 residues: CASSEMSYQPQHF. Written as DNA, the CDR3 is TGTGCCAGCAGTGAAATGAGTTATCAGCCCCAGCATTTT.

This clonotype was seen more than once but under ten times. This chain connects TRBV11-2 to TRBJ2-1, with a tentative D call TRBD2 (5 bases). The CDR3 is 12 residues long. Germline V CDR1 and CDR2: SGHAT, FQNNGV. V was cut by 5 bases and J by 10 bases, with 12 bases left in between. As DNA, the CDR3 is TGTGCCAGCAGCCCAACAACGGGGGAGCAGTTCTTC. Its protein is CASSPTTGEQFF.

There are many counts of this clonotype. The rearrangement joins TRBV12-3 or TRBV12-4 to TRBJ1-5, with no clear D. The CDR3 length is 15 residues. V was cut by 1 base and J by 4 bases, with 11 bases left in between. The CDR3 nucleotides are TGTGCCAGCAGTTTAGACCTCTTACAAAATCAGCCCCAGCATTTT. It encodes CASSLDLLQNQPQHF.

DNA for the CDR3: TGCAGTGCTAGGGCCCCGAGCGGGAGACAGCCCTACGAGCAGTACTTC. Encoded protein: CSARAPSGRQPYEQYF. This chain connects TRBV20-1 to TRBJ2-7; 8 bases match TRBD2. Trimming cost V 3 bases and J 2 bases; bases outside gene matches: 12. The germline gives CDR1 DFQATT, CDR2 SNEGSKA (reference sequence). This CDR3 region has 16 residues.

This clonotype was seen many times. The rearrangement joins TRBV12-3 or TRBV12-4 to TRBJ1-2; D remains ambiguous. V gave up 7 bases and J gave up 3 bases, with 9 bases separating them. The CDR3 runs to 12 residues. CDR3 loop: CASIRDYYGYTF. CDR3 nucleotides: TGTGCCAGCATTAGGGATTACTATGGCTACACCTTC.

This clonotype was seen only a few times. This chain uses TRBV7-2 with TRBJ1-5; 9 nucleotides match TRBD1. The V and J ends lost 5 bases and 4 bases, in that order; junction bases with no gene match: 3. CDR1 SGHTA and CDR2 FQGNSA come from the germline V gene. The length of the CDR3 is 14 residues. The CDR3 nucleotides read TGTGCCAGCAGCACACAGGGGGCAAATCAGCCCCAGCATTTT. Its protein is CASSTQGANQPQHF.

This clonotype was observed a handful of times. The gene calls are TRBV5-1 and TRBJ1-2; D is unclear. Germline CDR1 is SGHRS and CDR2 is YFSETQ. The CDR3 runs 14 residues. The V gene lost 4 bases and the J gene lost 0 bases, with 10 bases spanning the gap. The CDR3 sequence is CASSQTQTNYGYTF. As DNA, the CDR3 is TGCGCCAGCAGCCAGACACAGACTAACTATGGCTACACCTTC.

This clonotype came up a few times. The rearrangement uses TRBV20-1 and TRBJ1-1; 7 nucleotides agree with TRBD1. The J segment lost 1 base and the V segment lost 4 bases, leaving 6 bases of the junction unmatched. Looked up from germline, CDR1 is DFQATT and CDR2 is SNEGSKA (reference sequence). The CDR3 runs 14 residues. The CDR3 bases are TGCAGTGCTACCAGACAGGGCCCGAACACTGAAGCTTTCTTT. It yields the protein CSATRQGPNTEAFF.

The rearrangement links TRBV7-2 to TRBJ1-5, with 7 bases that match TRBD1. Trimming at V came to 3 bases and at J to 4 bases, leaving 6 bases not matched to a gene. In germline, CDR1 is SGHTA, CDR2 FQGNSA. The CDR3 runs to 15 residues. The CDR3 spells CASSLTGMGNQPQHF. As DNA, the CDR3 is TGTGCCAGCAGCTTGACAGGGATGGGGAATCAGCCCCAGCATTTT.

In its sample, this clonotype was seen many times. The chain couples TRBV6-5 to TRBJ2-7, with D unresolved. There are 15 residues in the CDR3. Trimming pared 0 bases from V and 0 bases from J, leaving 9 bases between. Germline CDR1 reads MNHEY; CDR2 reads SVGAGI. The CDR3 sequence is CASSYSGSVSYEQYF. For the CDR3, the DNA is TGTGCCAGCAGTTACTCGGGGTCCGTCTCCTACGAGCAGTACTTC.

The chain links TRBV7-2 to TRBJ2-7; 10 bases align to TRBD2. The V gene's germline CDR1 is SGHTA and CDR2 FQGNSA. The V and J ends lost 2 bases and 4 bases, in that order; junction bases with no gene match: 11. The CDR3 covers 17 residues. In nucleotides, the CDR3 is TGTGCCAGCAGCTTACAAGCGGGAGGGCGCCCTCCATACGAGCAGTACTTC. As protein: CASSLQAGGRPPYEQYF.

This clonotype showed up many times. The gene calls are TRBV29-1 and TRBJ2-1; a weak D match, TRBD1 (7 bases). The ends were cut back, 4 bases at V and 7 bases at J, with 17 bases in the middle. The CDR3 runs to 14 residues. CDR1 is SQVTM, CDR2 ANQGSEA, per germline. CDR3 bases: TGCAGCGTTGTACGGAGATCAGGGGGGAATGAGCAGTTCTTC. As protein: CSVVRRSGGNEQFF.

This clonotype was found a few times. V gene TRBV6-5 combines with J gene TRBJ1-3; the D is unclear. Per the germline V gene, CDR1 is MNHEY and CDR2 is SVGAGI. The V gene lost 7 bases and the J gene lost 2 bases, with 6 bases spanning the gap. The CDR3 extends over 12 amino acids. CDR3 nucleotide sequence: TGTGCCAGCACCTCAGCTGGAAACACCATATATTTT. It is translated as CASTSAGNTIYF.

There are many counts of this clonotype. The CDR3 protein is CASSRSISETQYF. The CDR3 region has the DNA TGTGCCAGCAGCCGTTCGATATCAGAGACCCAGTACTTC. This rearrangement joins TRBV7-2 to TRBJ2-5; D unclear. Germline V gene sequence: CDR1 SGHTA, CDR2 FQGNSA. The CDR3 loop spans 13 amino acids. V was trimmed by 5 bases and J by 4 bases, leaving 11 bases between them.

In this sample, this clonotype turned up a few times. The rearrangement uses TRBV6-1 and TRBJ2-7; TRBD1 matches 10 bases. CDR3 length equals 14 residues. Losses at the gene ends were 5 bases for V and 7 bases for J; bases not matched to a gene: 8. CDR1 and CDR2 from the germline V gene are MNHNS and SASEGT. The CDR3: CASSPPGQGREQYF. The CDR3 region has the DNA TGTGCCAGCAGTCCACCGGGACAGGGGAGAGAGCAGTACTTC.

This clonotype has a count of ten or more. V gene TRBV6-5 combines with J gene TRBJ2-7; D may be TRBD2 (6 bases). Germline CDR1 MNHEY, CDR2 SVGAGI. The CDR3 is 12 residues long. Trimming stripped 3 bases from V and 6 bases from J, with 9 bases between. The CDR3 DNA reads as TGTGCCAGCAGTTATTCCGGGGGCGAGCAGTACTTC. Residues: CASSYSGGEQYF.

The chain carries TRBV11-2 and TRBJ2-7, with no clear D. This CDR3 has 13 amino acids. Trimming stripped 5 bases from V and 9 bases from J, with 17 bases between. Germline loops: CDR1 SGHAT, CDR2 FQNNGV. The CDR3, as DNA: TGTGCCAGCAGCCCTTACGAAGCCTTGGGGCAGTACTTC. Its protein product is CASSPYEALGQYF.

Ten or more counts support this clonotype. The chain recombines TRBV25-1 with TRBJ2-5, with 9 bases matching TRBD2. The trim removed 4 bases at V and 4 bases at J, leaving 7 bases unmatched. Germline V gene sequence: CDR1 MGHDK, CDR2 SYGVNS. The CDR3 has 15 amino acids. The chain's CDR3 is CASSGSGGPSETQYF. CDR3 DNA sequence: TGTGCCAGCAGTGGAAGCGGGGGGCCGTCAGAGACCCAGTACTTC. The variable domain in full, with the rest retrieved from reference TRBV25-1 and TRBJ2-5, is EADIYQTPRYLVIGTGKKITLECSQTMGHDKMYWYQQDPGMELHLIHYSYGVNSTEKGDLSSESTVSRIRTEHFPLTLESARPSHTSQYLCASSGSGGPSETQYFGPGTRLLVL.

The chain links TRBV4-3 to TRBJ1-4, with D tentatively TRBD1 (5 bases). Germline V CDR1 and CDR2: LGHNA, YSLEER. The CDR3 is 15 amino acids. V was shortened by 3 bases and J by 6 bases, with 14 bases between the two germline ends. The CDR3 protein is CASSQGDRDDEKLFF. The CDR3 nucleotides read TGCGCCAGCAGCCAGGGGGACCGGGATGATGAAAAACTGTTTTTT.

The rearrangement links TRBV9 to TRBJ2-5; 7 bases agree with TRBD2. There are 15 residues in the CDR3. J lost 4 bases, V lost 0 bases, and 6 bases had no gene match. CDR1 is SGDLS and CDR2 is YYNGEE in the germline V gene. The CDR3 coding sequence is TGTGCCAGCAGCGTAGGCCCGGGGGGTGTAGAGACCCAGTACTTC. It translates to CASSVGPGGVETQYF.

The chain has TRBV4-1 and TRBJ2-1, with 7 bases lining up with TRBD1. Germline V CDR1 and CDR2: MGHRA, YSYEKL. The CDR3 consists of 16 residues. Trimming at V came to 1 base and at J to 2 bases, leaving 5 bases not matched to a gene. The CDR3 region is CASSQGSGQAYNEQFF. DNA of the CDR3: TGCGCCAGCAGCCAAGGATCCGGACAGGCCTACAATGAGCAGTTCTTC.

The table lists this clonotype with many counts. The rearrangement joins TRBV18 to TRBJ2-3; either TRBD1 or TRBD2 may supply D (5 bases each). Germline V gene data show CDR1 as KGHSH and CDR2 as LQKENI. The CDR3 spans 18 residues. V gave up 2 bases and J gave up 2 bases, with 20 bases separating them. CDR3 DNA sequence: TGTGCCAGCTCACCAGGGGGAGCGTCGCGGAGCCCCACAGATACGCAGTATTTT. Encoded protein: CASSPGGASRSPTDTQYF.